These T cell receptor beta chains were read from a single sample in a study of blood T cells in healthy people across ages. TCRdb re-derived calls from the 5' RACE reads in MiXCR, one entry per CDR3 protein. This sample yields roughly 680,000 distinct CDR3 sequences, of which around 48% are seen a single time; 25% to 35% belongs to the top ten. Specimen: blood. Receptors were obtained from a woman aged 60 to 75 in good health. Each CDR3 is given with its conserved first and last residue. Fields, in order: clone size, J gene, D gene, V gene, CDR3 DNA, CDR3 protein. The D gene is left open where the match is weak. Where a row states a size, it is once, few, many or the class of an expanded clone; other rows omit it.

clone_size: NA; j_call: TRBJ2-1; d_call: TRBD2; v_call: TRBV5-1; cdr3_nt: TGCGCCAGCAGCTTGGCTGTTGGGGGAGGGCCAGATGAGCAGTTCTTC; cdr3_aa: CASSLAVGGGPDEQFF
clone_size: NA; j_call: TRBJ2-1; d_call: TRBD2; v_call: TRBV11-2; cdr3_nt: TGTGCCAGCAGGCCGGGACTAGCGGGGGTCAACAATGAGCAGTTCTTC; cdr3_aa: CASRPGLAGVNNEQFF
clone_size: NA; j_call: TRBJ2-3; d_call: NA; v_call: TRBV11-2; cdr3_nt: TGTGCCAGCAGCCACCCCGACAGCACAGATACGCAGTATTTT; cdr3_aa: CASSHPDSTDTQYF
clone_size: NA; j_call: TRBJ1-1; d_call: NA; v_call: TRBV20-1; cdr3_nt: TGCAGTGCTAGAGCAGGAGCCTCGGGCACTGAAGCTTTCTTT; cdr3_aa: CSARAGASGTEAFF
clone_size: few; j_call: TRBJ2-7; d_call: NA; v_call: TRBV5-1; cdr3_nt: TGCGCCAGCAGCCGCCGGGACAAGGCCTACGAGCAGTACTTC; cdr3_aa: CASSRRDKAYEQYF
clone_size: NA; j_call: TRBJ2-5; d_call: TRBD2; v_call: TRBV5-1; cdr3_nt: TGCGCCAGCAGCTTCCGACTAGCGGGAACACAAGAGACCCAGTACTTC; cdr3_aa: CASSFRLAGTQETQYF
clone_size: NA; j_call: TRBJ1-2; d_call: NA; v_call: TRBV28; cdr3_nt: TGTGCCAGCAGTTGGTCTGGGGGCAACTATGGCTACACCTTC; cdr3_aa: CASSWSGGNYGYTF
clone_size: few; j_call: TRBJ2-3; d_call: TRBD2; v_call: TRBV5-1; cdr3_nt: TGCGCCAGCTCGAGAGCGGGAGAGGGAGATACGCAGTATTTT; cdr3_aa: CASSRAGEGDTQYF
clone_size: NA; j_call: TRBJ1-2; d_call: NA; v_call: TRBV29-1; cdr3_nt: TGCAGCGTGAACTATGGCTACACCTTC; cdr3_aa: CSVNYGYTF
clone_size: NA; j_call: TRBJ2-2; d_call: NA; v_call: TRBV20-1; cdr3_nt: TGCAGTGCCAGACCCCCCAGCGGAACCGGGGAGCTGTTTTTT; cdr3_aa: CSARPPSGTGELFF
clone_size: NA; j_call: TRBJ1-2; d_call: NA; v_call: TRBV28; cdr3_nt: TGTGCCAGCAGTTTATACCAAGGACTGAACACCTTC; cdr3_aa: CASSLYQGLNTF
clone_size: NA; j_call: TRBJ1-2; d_call: NA; v_call: TRBV6-6; cdr3_nt: TGTGCCAGCACGGAGGCACCTACACTTTATGGCTACACCTTC; cdr3_aa: CASTEAPTLYGYTF
clone_size: NA; j_call: TRBJ2-7; d_call: NA; v_call: TRBV28; cdr3_nt: TGTGCCAGCAGTTCCCCGTCGCACAGGGGGGGCTACGAGCAGTACTTC; cdr3_aa: CASSSPSHRGGYEQYF
clone_size: NA; j_call: TRBJ2-3; d_call: TRBD1; v_call: TRBV7-8; cdr3_nt: TGTGCCAGCAGCTCGGGCCAGGGGGCTCGCACAGATACGCAGTATTTT; cdr3_aa: CASSSGQGARTDTQYF
clone_size: NA; j_call: TRBJ1-5; d_call: NA; v_call: TRBV30; cdr3_nt: TGTGCCTGGAGTGGCATTTCCTTCAATCAGCCCCAGCATTTT; cdr3_aa: CAWSGISFNQPQHF
clone_size: NA; j_call: TRBJ2-7; d_call: NA; v_call: TRBV4-3; cdr3_nt: TGCGCCAGCAGCCAAGATCTTCCCAGCTCCTACGAGCAGTACTTC; cdr3_aa: CASSQDLPSSYEQYF
clone_size: few; j_call: TRBJ2-5; d_call: NA; v_call: TRBV2; cdr3_nt: TGTGCCAGCAGTGGCCTAGAGGGAGAGACCCAGTACTTC; cdr3_aa: CASSGLEGETQYF
clone_size: NA; j_call: TRBJ2-1; d_call: NA; v_call: TRBV12-3/TRBV12-4; cdr3_nt: TGTGCCAGCAGTGATCAGGGGTTGTCCTACAATGAGCAGTTCTTC; cdr3_aa: CASSDQGLSYNEQFF
clone_size: NA; j_call: TRBJ1-2; d_call: NA; v_call: TRBV5-4; cdr3_nt: TGTGCCAGCAGCAACCGGGACACGAGTAACTATGGCTACACCTTC; cdr3_aa: CASSNRDTSNYGYTF
clone_size: NA; j_call: TRBJ2-1; d_call: NA; v_call: TRBV6-5; cdr3_nt: TGTGCCAGCAGCCTTAGGCTAGGGGATTTCGTGCAGTTCTTC; cdr3_aa: CASSLRLGDFVQFF
clone_size: NA; j_call: TRBJ1-1; d_call: NA; v_call: TRBV7-3; cdr3_nt: TGTGCCAGCAGCTTAAACCCCAGGCAGGGACACACTGGAGCTTTCTTT; cdr3_aa: CASSLNPRQGHTGAFF
clone_size: NA; j_call: TRBJ2-6; d_call: NA; v_call: TRBV30; cdr3_nt: TGTGCCTGGGTCAGGGGTTCTGGGGCCAACGTCCTGACTTTC; cdr3_aa: CAWVRGSGANVLTF
clone_size: NA; j_call: TRBJ2-1; d_call: NA; v_call: TRBV20-1; cdr3_nt: TGCAGTGCTAGAGATAACCGGGTTGGGGACAATGAGCAGTTCTTC; cdr3_aa: CSARDNRVGDNEQFF
clone_size: few; j_call: TRBJ2-7; d_call: NA; v_call: TRBV28; cdr3_nt: TGTGCCAGCAGCTCATTAGTTGGCGAGCAGTACTTC; cdr3_aa: CASSSLVGEQYF
clone_size: NA; j_call: TRBJ2-1; d_call: NA; v_call: TRBV4-2; cdr3_nt: TGTGCCAGCAGCCCACCTGGGACACCGGTATTCTACAATGAGCAGTTCTTC; cdr3_aa: CASSPPGTPVFYNEQFF
clone_size: NA; j_call: TRBJ2-3; d_call: TRBD2; v_call: TRBV29-1; cdr3_nt: TGCAGCGTATGCCCGGGACTAGCCAGCACAGATACGCAGTATTTT; cdr3_aa: CSVCPGLASTDTQYF
clone_size: NA; j_call: TRBJ2-5; d_call: TRBD2; v_call: TRBV7-9; cdr3_nt: TGTGCCAGCAGCTTAGAAGCGGGAGCTTTAGAGACCCAGTACTTC; cdr3_aa: CASSLEAGALETQYF
clone_size: NA; j_call: TRBJ1-1; d_call: NA; v_call: TRBV30; cdr3_nt: TGTGCCTGGAGGGACAGTTCCACTGAAGCTTTCTTT; cdr3_aa: CAWRDSSTEAFF
clone_size: NA; j_call: TRBJ2-2; d_call: NA; v_call: TRBV7-3; cdr3_nt: TGTGCCAGCAGCTTAGGGGCGAACGCCGGGGAGCTGTTTTTT; cdr3_aa: CASSLGANAGELFF
clone_size: NA; j_call: TRBJ1-1; d_call: NA; v_call: TRBV20-1; cdr3_nt: TGCAGTGCTAGCCCCGGTTTGGACACTGAAGCTTTCTTT; cdr3_aa: CSASPGLDTEAFF
clone_size: NA; j_call: TRBJ1-4; d_call: TRBD1; v_call: TRBV20-1; cdr3_nt: TGCAGTGCTAGAGTCCATCGATGGGGGACAGGGGGCTTAAATGAAAAACTGTTTTTT; cdr3_aa: CSARVHRWGTGGLNEKLFF
clone_size: NA; j_call: TRBJ1-1; d_call: NA; v_call: TRBV10-3; cdr3_nt: TGTGCCATCAGTGAAGCCGGGACGAACACTGAAGCTTTCTTT; cdr3_aa: CAISEAGTNTEAFF
clone_size: NA; j_call: TRBJ2-7; d_call: TRBD2; v_call: TRBV20-1; cdr3_nt: TGCAGTGCTGGGAGACTAGCGGGAGACTACGAGCAGTACTTC; cdr3_aa: CSAGRLAGDYEQYF
clone_size: few; j_call: TRBJ2-7; d_call: TRBD2; v_call: TRBV6-1; cdr3_nt: TGTGCCAGCAGTGAAAGTCCGACTAGCGGGGGCTACAATGAGCAGTACTTC; cdr3_aa: CASSESPTSGGYNEQYF
clone_size: NA; j_call: TRBJ2-3; d_call: NA; v_call: TRBV4-3; cdr3_nt: TGCGCCAGCAGCCCCAAACGAGGGACAATCAGCACAGATACGCAGTATTTT; cdr3_aa: CASSPKRGTISTDTQYF
clone_size: NA; j_call: TRBJ2-3; d_call: NA; v_call: TRBV9; cdr3_nt: TGTGCCAGCAGCGTATCCCCTATCGACACAGATACGCAGTATTTT; cdr3_aa: CASSVSPIDTDTQYF
clone_size: NA; j_call: TRBJ1-5; d_call: NA; v_call: TRBV20-1; cdr3_nt: TGCAGTGCCTCAACAGGATCTTGGGATCAGCCCCAGCATTTT; cdr3_aa: CSASTGSWDQPQHF
clone_size: NA; j_call: TRBJ2-3; d_call: TRBD2; v_call: TRBV20-1; cdr3_nt: TGCAGTGCTCCCGGGACTAGCGGGGGGGATACGCAGTATTTT; cdr3_aa: CSAPGTSGGDTQYF
clone_size: few; j_call: TRBJ1-1; d_call: NA; v_call: TRBV3-1; cdr3_nt: TGTGCCAGCAGCCCGACAGGAGGGGAAACTGAAGCTTTCTTT; cdr3_aa: CASSPTGGETEAFF
clone_size: NA; j_call: TRBJ1-2; d_call: NA; v_call: TRBV29-1; cdr3_nt: TGCAGCGTCCGGGACATCGCCGCCGACAACTATGGCTACACCTTC; cdr3_aa: CSVRDIAADNYGYTF
clone_size: NA; j_call: TRBJ2-5; d_call: NA; v_call: TRBV24-1; cdr3_nt: TGTGCCACCAGTGCAACACGGGCCTCGTCTCAAGAGACCCAGTACTTC; cdr3_aa: CATSATRASSQETQYF
clone_size: once; j_call: TRBJ2-1; d_call: TRBD2; v_call: TRBV29-1; cdr3_nt: TGCAGCGTTGAAACCCAGACTAGCGGACTACCGGAGCAGTTCTTC; cdr3_aa: CSVETQTSGLPEQFF
clone_size: NA; j_call: TRBJ2-6; d_call: NA; v_call: TRBV27; cdr3_nt: TGTGCCAGCAGTTTAGGGCTTGGGGTCGGGGCCAACGTCCTGACTTTC; cdr3_aa: CASSLGLGVGANVLTF
clone_size: NA; j_call: TRBJ2-5; d_call: NA; v_call: TRBV20-1; cdr3_nt: TGCAGTGCTAGCTGGGAGGCAGAGACCCAGTACTTC; cdr3_aa: CSASWEAETQYF
clone_size: few; j_call: TRBJ2-4; d_call: NA; v_call: TRBV20-1; cdr3_nt: TGCAGTGCTAGAGAGGGGGTAACCAAAAACATTCAGTACTTC; cdr3_aa: CSAREGVTKNIQYF
clone_size: many; j_call: TRBJ2-5; d_call: NA; v_call: TRBV29-1; cdr3_nt: TGCAGCTTTACAGGGTCTCAAGAGACCCAGTACTTC; cdr3_aa: CSFTGSQETQYF
clone_size: NA; j_call: TRBJ2-2; d_call: NA; v_call: TRBV7-9; cdr3_nt: TGTGCCAGCAGCTTAAGAGTACAGGCGGCCGGGGAGCTGTTTTTT; cdr3_aa: CASSLRVQAAGELFF
clone_size: NA; j_call: TRBJ1-2; d_call: NA; v_call: TRBV3-1; cdr3_nt: TGTGCCAGCAGCAAACCGGGGGAGGAGTCTGACTATGGCTACACCTTC; cdr3_aa: CASSKPGEESDYGYTF
clone_size: NA; j_call: TRBJ2-5; d_call: NA; v_call: TRBV7-2; cdr3_nt: TGTGCCAGTACCGACATTATCGGAGGGGGCCAAGAGACCCAGTACTTC; cdr3_aa: CASTDIIGGGQETQYF
clone_size: NA; j_call: TRBJ2-1; d_call: NA; v_call: TRBV9; cdr3_nt: TGTGCCAGCAGCGTAGAGGTCCACTACAATGAGCAGTTCTTC; cdr3_aa: CASSVEVHYNEQFF
clone_size: NA; j_call: TRBJ1-3; d_call: NA; v_call: TRBV11-2; cdr3_nt: TGTGCCAGCAGCTTGCAGGACGTAACCTTTGACACCATATATTTT; cdr3_aa: CASSLQDVTFDTIYF
clone_size: few; j_call: TRBJ2-1; d_call: TRBD1; v_call: TRBV7-9; cdr3_nt: TGTGCCAGCAGCCCACAGGGGAGTTCTCTCAATGAGCAGTTCTTC; cdr3_aa: CASSPQGSSLNEQFF
clone_size: once; j_call: TRBJ2-7; d_call: NA; v_call: TRBV27; cdr3_nt: TGTGCCAGCAGCCGTTATGAGGTTGGACTCTCCTACGAGCAGTACTTC; cdr3_aa: CASSRYEVGLSYEQYF
clone_size: NA; j_call: TRBJ2-7; d_call: TRBD2; v_call: TRBV19; cdr3_nt: TGTGCCAGTAGTGCCAGACTAGCGGGAGCCGCCTACGAGCAGTACTTC; cdr3_aa: CASSARLAGAAYEQYF
clone_size: NA; j_call: TRBJ2-7; d_call: TRBD2; v_call: TRBV7-2; cdr3_nt: TGTGCCAGCAGCTCTGTAGCGGGAATAAGAAGCTACGAGCAGTACTTC; cdr3_aa: CASSSVAGIRSYEQYF
clone_size: NA; j_call: TRBJ2-1; d_call: TRBD2; v_call: TRBV4-3; cdr3_nt: TGCGCCAGCAGCCAAGTCCTAGCGGCGGCGTACAATGAGCAGTTCTTC; cdr3_aa: CASSQVLAAAYNEQFF